These 26 T cell receptor beta chains came from one sample sequenced in a study of T cell responses to AZD1222 COVID-19 vaccine. Generated by immunoSEQ multiplex PCR, the TCRdb table keeps only in-frame clones and is missing some. The sample consists of approximately 150,000 clones, roughly 90% of them appearing once. This specimen consisted of peripheral blood, obtained 28 days after the second AZD1222 dose. The receptors shown here come from an adult who received the AZD1222 COVID-19 vaccine.

The chain couples TRBV6-4 to TRBJ1-6; D gene unclear. V was pared by 3 bases and J by 10 bases, with 13 bases between. The CDR3 contains 14 residues. CDR1 MRHNA and CDR2 SNTAGT come from the germline V gene. The CDR3 coding sequence is TGTGCCAGCAGTGAGAGGGAAAAGGGATCACCCCTCCACTTT. Its translation is CASSEREKGSPLHF.

The chain employs TRBV5-1 and TRBJ2-7, with D tentatively TRBD1 (6 bases). V dropped 6 bases and J dropped 0 bases, with 22 bases sitting between them. This CDR3 is built from 17 residues. CDR1 and CDR2 from the germline V gene are SGHRS and YFSETQ. CDR3 amino acids: CASNGFGRTVLSYEQYF. DNA of the CDR3: TGCGCCAGCAACGGATTTGGAAGGACAGTTCTCTCCTACGAGCAGTACTTC.

The chain uses TRBV2 and TRBJ2-1; D unresolved. Trimming took 7 bases from V and 4 from J, leaving 5 bases between them. The CDR3 has 11 residues. Germline V gene data show CDR1 as SNHLY and CDR2 as FYNNEI. The CDR3 region has the DNA TGTGCCAGCACTTTATACAATGAGCAGTTCTTC. This translates into CASTLYNEQFF.

J is TRBJ1-4 and V is TRBV29-1; possible D gene TRBD1, 6 bases. Between the trimmed V and J ends, which lost 0 bases and 7 bases, there was a span of 15 bases. The CDR3 has 15 amino acids. Germline-derived CDR1 and CDR2 are SQVTM and ANQGSEA. The CDR3 here is CSVEEGGNVGEKLFF. The CDR3 region has the DNA TGCAGCGTTGAAGAAGGGGGGAACGTGGGTGAAAAACTGTTTTTT. The full variable domain, its missing parts supplied by reference TRBV29-1 and TRBJ1-4, is SAVISQKPSRDICQRGTSLTIQCQVDSQVTMMFWYRQQPGQSLTLIATANQGSEATYESGFVIDKFPISRPNLTFSTLTVSNMSPEDSSIYLCSVEEGGNVGEKLFFGSGTQLSVL.

V and J are TRBV6-6 and TRBJ2-2, with D tentatively TRBD1 (6 bases). V was shortened by 4 bases and J by 7 bases, with 10 bases between the two germline ends. CDR1 is MNHNY, CDR2 SVGAGI, per germline (reference sequence). The CDR3 contains 13 residues. The CDR3: CASSFPRGGELFF. The CDR3 nucleotides read TGTGCCAGCAGTTTCCCCAGGGGCGGGGAGCTGTTTTTT.

This clone has only one observation. This sequence joins TRBV6-6 and TRBJ2-1; D perhaps matches TRBD2 (6 bases). Germline V CDR1 and CDR2: MNHNY, SVGAGI (reference sequence). V gave up 5 bases and J gave up 1 base, with 9 bases separating them. The CDR3 has 14 residues. The CDR3 is CASSQAGSYNEQFF. As DNA, the CDR3 is TGTGCCAGCAGTCAAGCGGGTTCCTACAATGAGCAGTTCTTC.

This clone showed up just once. The chain links TRBV5-1 to TRBJ2-1; possible D gene TRBD1, 6 bases. V was clipped by 1 base and J by 0 bases, with 8 bases between them. CDR3 length: 15 amino acids. Germline-derived CDR1 and CDR2 are SGHRS and YFSETQ. The CDR3 DNA follows: TGCGCCAGCAGCTTGCAGGGGAGCTCCTACAATGAGCAGTTCTTC. Its translation is CASSLQGSSYNEQFF.

This clone was observed once. The V and J genes are TRBV3-1 (or the pseudogene TRBV3-2) and TRBJ2-7; D possibly corresponds to TRBD2 (5 bases). V was clipped by 3 bases and J by 6 bases, with 18 bases between them. The CDR3 has 15 residues. Germline assignment: CDR1 LGHDT and CDR2 YNNKEL (reference sequence). CDR3 loop: CASSHYGINSGEQYF. The CDR3 DNA reads TGTGCCAGCAGCCACTACGGGATTAATTCCGGCGAGCAGTACTTC.

The gene calls are TRBV24-1 and TRBJ2-2; the D gene is possibly TRBD1 (5 bases). V lost 9 bases and J 4 bases, leaving 20 bases between the germline ends. Germline CDR1 KGHDR, CDR2 SFDVKD. CDR3 length: 16 amino acids. CDR3 in DNA: TGTGCCACCGGTGCCTTGACAGCCCCTACCACCGGGGAGCTGTTTTTT. It yields the protein CATGALTAPTTGELFF.

The rearrangement joins TRBV15 to TRBJ2-7; 15 bases agree with TRBD2. This CDR3 has 17 amino acids. Germline CDR1 LNHNV, CDR2 YYDKDF (reference sequence). V dropped 5 bases and J dropped 3; count of bases not matched to a gene: 8. CDR3 DNA: TGTGCCACCAGCGGTGGGACTAGCGGGAGGTTGGTCTACGAGCAGTACTTC. Translating gives CATSGGTSGRLVYEQYF.

The chain couples TRBV5-4 to TRBJ1-2, with TRBD1 as a possible D gene (5 bases). Germline lookup yields CDR1 SGHNT and CDR2 YYREEE (reference sequence). The CDR3 runs to 14 residues. V lost 4 bases and J lost 3, with 13 bases in between. The CDR3 bases are TGTGCCAGCAGCCCCCGGGGCGGCCACTATGGCTACACCTTC. Translating it yields CASSPRGGHYGYTF.

The chain links TRBV19 to TRBJ1-3; 8 bases map to TRBD1. With 5 bases clipped from V and 4 bases from J, the junction kept 7 bases outside the gene matches. The CDR3 contains 15 residues. Germline lookup yields CDR1 LNHDA and CDR2 SQIVND (reference sequence). The CDR3 is CASSPWTGNGNTIYF. CDR3 nucleotide sequence: TGTGCCAGTAGTCCATGGACAGGGAACGGAAACACCATATATTTT.

This rearrangement joins TRBV18 to TRBJ2-3; D possibly corresponds to TRBD2 (6 bases). Trimming left V 3 bases short and J 0 bases short, with 13 bases between. The V gene's germline CDR1 is KGHSH and CDR2 LQKENI. The CDR3 has 16 residues. The DNA of the CDR3 is TGTGCCAGCTCACCCCGAGCTAGCGCGAGCACAGATACGCAGTATTTT. It codes for CASSPRASASTDTQYF. The whole variable domain, remainder taken from reference TRBV18 and TRBJ2-3, is NAGVMQNPRHLVRRRGQEARLRCSPMKGHSHVYWYRQLPEEGLKFMVYLQKENIIDESGMPKERFSAEFPKEGPSILRIQQVVRGDSAAYFCASSPRASASTDTQYFGPGTRLTVL.

The rearrangement uses TRBV4-1 and TRBJ1-4; D is uncertain. Trimming took off 1 base at V and 8 bases at J, with 8 bases between the two ends. CDR1 and CDR2 from the germline V gene are MGHRA and YSYEKL. CDR3 length: 13 amino acids. As DNA, the CDR3 is TGCGCCAGCAGCCAAGCCTTTCGGGAAAAACTGTTTTTT. Translated: CASSQAFREKLFF.

The genes are TRBV10-2 and TRBJ2-1; 15 nucleotides agree with TRBD2. Unmatched junction bases numbered 7, after V lost 4 bases and J lost 9 bases. This CDR3 contains 16 residues. Germline V gene sequence: CDR1 WSHSY, CDR2 SAAADI. CDR3 residues: CASSGPGLAGGLEQFF. The CDR3 DNA is TGCGCCAGCAGTGGGCCGGGACTAGCGGGAGGTCTTGAGCAGTTCTTC.

The chain employs TRBV20-1 and TRBJ1-1; 7 bases fit TRBD1. V shed 6 bases, J shed 6 bases, and the junction held 4 bases outside the gene matches. The CDR3 totals 11 residues. Germline assignment: CDR1 DFQATT and CDR2 SNEGSKA (reference sequence). The CDR3 sequence is CSAGDRPEAFF. CDR3 nucleotide sequence: TGCAGTGCAGGGGACAGACCTGAAGCTTTCTTT.

This chain uses TRBV2 with TRBJ1-2, with D possibly matching TRBD1 (6 bases). V was shortened by 3 bases and J by 4 bases, with 12 bases between the two germline ends. CDR1 and CDR2 (germline): SNHLY, FYNNEI. CDR3 length: 14 residues. This CDR3 reads CASSDLGQFYGYTF. Written as DNA, the CDR3 is TGTGCCAGCAGTGATCTAGGACAGTTCTATGGCTACACCTTC.

The CDR3 sequence: CASKRGMNTEAFF. In DNA, the CDR3 is TGTGCCAGTAAAAGGGGAATGAACACTGAAGCTTTCTTT. The rearrangement joins TRBV19 to TRBJ1-1, with D perhaps matching TRBD1 (5 bases). The CDR3 runs 13 residues. Germline V gene lookup returns CDR1 LNHDA and CDR2 SQIVND (reference sequence). Trimming cost V 7 bases and J 0 bases, with 9 bases left between them.

V usage is TRBV6-5 and J usage is TRBJ1-1; a possible D gene is TRBD1 (6 bases). V was clipped by 0 bases and J by 4 bases, with 12 bases between them. There are 15 residues in the CDR3. Germline V gene data show CDR1 as MNHEY and CDR2 as SVGAGI. This CDR3 reads CASSYSGGGGTEAFF. The DNA for the CDR3 is TGTGCCAGCAGTTACTCTGGAGGGGGGGGCACTGAAGCTTTCTTT.

The V gene is TRBV28, the J gene TRBJ1-6, with 7 bases aligning to TRBD1. V lost 2 bases and J lost 7; bases outside the gene matches: 2. The V gene's germline CDR1 is MDHEN and CDR2 SYDVKM. The CDR3 has 14 amino acids. CDR3 DNA: TGTGCCAGCAGTTTAGAACAGGGGAATTCACCCCTCCACTTT. It codes for CASSLEQGNSPLHF.

This chain connects TRBV10-2 to TRBJ2-1; the match to TRBD2 covers 8 bases. V dropped 5 bases and J dropped 8; count of bases not matched to a gene: 8. Germline lookup yields CDR1 WSHSY and CDR2 SAAADI. This CDR3 contains 14 residues. The CDR3 reads CASSWASGFDEQFF. In nucleotides, the CDR3 is TGCGCCAGCAGTTGGGCTAGCGGGTTTGATGAGCAGTTCTTC.

The chain uses TRBV7-8 and TRBJ2-1; 14 positions agree with TRBD2. Germline loops: CDR1 SGHVS, CDR2 FQNEAQ. The CDR3 has 19 amino acids. The J segment lost 0 bases and the V segment lost 1 base, leaving 5 bases of the junction unmatched. CDR3 protein: CASSLVRGTSGSSYNEQFF. The CDR3 DNA reads as TGTGCCAGCAGCTTAGTTAGGGGGACTAGCGGGAGCTCCTACAATGAGCAGTTCTTC.

This clone has only a few counts. This sequence joins TRBV28 and TRBJ2-3, with TRBD2 matching over 8 bases. The CDR3 is made up of 16 amino acids. Trimming cost V 3 bases and J 2 bases; bases outside gene matches: 7. The germline V gene has CDR1 MDHEN and CDR2 SYDVKM. CDR3 sequence (DNA): TGTGCCAGCAGTTTGGGTAGCGGGATTTCCACAGATACGCAGTATTTT. Translated: CASSLGSGISTDTQYF.

This chain links TRBV7-6 with TRBJ1-2; D gene uncertain. Looked up from germline, CDR1 is SGHVS and CDR2 is FNYEAQ. V was cut by 1 base and J by 6 bases, with 15 bases left in between. The CDR3 is 15 amino acids. The DNA of the CDR3 is TGTGCCAGCAGCTTAGGAAGGAATGAGGGTCATGGCTACACCTTC. Amino acid sequence: CASSLGRNEGHGYTF.

The table lists this clone with a count of one. V is TRBV6-5 and J is TRBJ2-2; a possible D gene is TRBD1 (5 bases). CDR3 length: 14 residues. Trimming cost V 6 bases and J 1 base, with 9 bases left between them. The germline V gene has CDR1 MNHEY and CDR2 SVGAGI. CDR3: CASRGPRNTGELFF. The CDR3, as DNA: TGTGCCAGCAGGGGGCCCCGGAACACCGGGGAGCTGTTTTTT.

The chain links TRBV9 to TRBJ2-5; 7 bases line up with TRBD1. J was trimmed by 5 bases and V by 4 bases; bases with no gene match: 8. Per germline, CDR1 SGDLS and CDR2 YYNGEE. This CDR3 has 14 amino acids. CDR3 sequence reads: CASSPLDRVETQYF. The CDR3 coding sequence is TGTGCCAGCAGCCCCCTTGACAGGGTGGAGACCCAGTACTTC.